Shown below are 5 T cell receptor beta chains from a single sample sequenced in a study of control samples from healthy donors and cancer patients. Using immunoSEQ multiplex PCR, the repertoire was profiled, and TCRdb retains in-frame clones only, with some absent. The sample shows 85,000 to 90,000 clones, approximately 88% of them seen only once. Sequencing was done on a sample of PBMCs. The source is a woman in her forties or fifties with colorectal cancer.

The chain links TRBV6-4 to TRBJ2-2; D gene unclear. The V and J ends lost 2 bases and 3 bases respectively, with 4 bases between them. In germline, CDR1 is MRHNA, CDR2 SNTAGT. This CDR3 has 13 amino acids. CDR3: CASSDGDTGELFF. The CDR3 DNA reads TGTGCCAGCAGTGACGGGGACACCGGGGAGCTGTTTTTT.

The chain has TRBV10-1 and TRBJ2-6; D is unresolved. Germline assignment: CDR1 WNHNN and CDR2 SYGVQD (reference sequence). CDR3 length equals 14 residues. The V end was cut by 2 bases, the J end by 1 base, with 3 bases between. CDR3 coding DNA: TGCGCCAGCAGTGAGGGATCTGGGGCCAACGTCCTGACTTTC. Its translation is CASSEGSGANVLTF.

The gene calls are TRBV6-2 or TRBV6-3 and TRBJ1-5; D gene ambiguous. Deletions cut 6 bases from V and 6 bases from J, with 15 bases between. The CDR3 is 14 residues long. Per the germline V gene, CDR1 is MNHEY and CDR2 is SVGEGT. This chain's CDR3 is CASSRADGSQPQHF. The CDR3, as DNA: TGTGCCAGCAGCCGCGCCGACGGCAGTCAGCCCCAGCATTTT.

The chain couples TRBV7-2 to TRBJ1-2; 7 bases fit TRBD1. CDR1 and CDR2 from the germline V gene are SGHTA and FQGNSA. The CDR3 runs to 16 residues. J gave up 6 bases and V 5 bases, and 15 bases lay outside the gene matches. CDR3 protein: CASSAIARGIEDGYTF. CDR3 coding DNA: TGTGCCAGCAGCGCGATCGCCAGGGGGATTGAGGATGGCTACACCTTC.

CDR3 DNA: TGTGCCAGCAGTTTCGGGCAGGGGAATCAGCCCCAGCATTTT. This codes for CASSFGQGNQPQHF. This chain connects TRBV27 to TRBJ1-5, with D maybe TRBD1 (6 bases). The germline CDR1 and CDR2 sequences are MNHEY and SMNVEV (reference sequence). The CDR3 extends over 14 amino acids. V was pared by 3 bases and J by 4 bases, with 10 bases between.